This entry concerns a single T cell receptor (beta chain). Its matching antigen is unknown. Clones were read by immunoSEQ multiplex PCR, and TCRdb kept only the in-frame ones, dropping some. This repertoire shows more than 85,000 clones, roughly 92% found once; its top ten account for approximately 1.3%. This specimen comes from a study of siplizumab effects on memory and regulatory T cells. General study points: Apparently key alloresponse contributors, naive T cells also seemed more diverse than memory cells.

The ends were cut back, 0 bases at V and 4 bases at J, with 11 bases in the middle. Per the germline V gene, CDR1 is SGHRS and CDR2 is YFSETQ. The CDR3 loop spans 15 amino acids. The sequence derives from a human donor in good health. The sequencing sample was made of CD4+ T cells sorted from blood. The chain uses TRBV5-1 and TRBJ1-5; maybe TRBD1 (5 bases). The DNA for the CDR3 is TGCGCCAGCAGCTTGGCCTCAGGGATAAATCAGCCCCAGCATTTT. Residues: CASSLASGINQPQHF.